This TCR beta chain is from a study of Ad26.COV2.S vaccination and SARS-CoV-2 variants. Worth noting for this clone: Its target is unknown.

Documented treatment: some 20 received Ad26.COV2.S at low or high dose, single or two shots; about 5 received placebo; per-sample allocation not given. Samples were taken on day 63 after the first vaccine or placebo injection. Assay: immunoSEQ multiplex PCR; the TCRdb copy retains only in-frame clones and omits some. The sample contains hundreds of thousands of clones, less than 90% of which appear only once. Germline lookup yields CDR1 SGHKS and CDR2 YYEKEE (reference sequence). CDR3 length: 17 amino acids. Trimming shortened V by 4 bases and J by 1 base, and 18 bases separated the two germline ends. Findings of the study overall: Compared with placebo recipients, vaccine recipients had higher spike-specific TCR breadth.

The TCR originated in a person aged 18-60 years who received the Ad26.COV2.S COVID-19 vaccine or a placebo. This rearrangement joins TRBV5-5 to TRBJ2-1, with D perhaps TRBD1 or TRBD2 (7 bases each). The sequencing used peripheral blood, collected in a trial of Ad26.COV2.S vaccine versus placebo. CDR3 bases: TGTGCCAGCAGCCCGGTATGGGAGGGGGCTTCCTACAATGAGCAGTTCTTC. It codes for CASSPVWEGASYNEQFF.